This T cell receptor (beta chain) was identified in a study of T-cell reconstitution after alpha-beta-depleted transplantation in children. The CDR3 runs 16 residues. Trimming at V came to 0 bases and at J to 6 bases, leaving 5 bases not matched to a gene. Germline V lookup: CDR1 LGHNA, CDR2 YNFKEQ. It was with unique molecular identifiers that the TCRbeta library was prepared. TCRdb called the PCR reads again in MiXCR, with one record for every CDR3 protein. The table includes roughly 790,000 distinct CDR3 sequences, roughly 15% detected once. This clonotype showed up many times. The sample was PBMCs, mostly from graft donor cells, taken 360 days after TCRalphabeta/CD19-depleted stem cell transplant. V and J are TRBV4-2 and TRBJ2-1; TRBD2 matches 10 bases. The TCR originated in a male patient between 10 and 17 years old who had a stem cell transplant for acute lymphoblastic leukemia, so the T cells may come from the graft donor. The CDR3 nucleotides are TGTGCCAGCAGCCAAGAGGGGCTAGCGGGAGCCAATGAGCAGTTCTTC. Translation: CASSQEGLAGANEQFF.